The 4 T cell receptor beta chains below all came from one sample that was sequenced in a study of CD8 T cells in ankylosing spondylitis. TCRdb reanalysed the 5' RACE reads using MiXCR and keeps one entry per CDR3 protein. The sample lists 150,000 to 200,000 distinct CDR3 sequences, about an eighth occurring once. Source material: blood, either unsorted or a sorted T cell fraction (not recorded which). The receptor source for this set is a female donor with ankylosing spondylitis or in good health (not recorded which).

The chain couples TRBV7-2 to TRBJ2-2, with 10 nucleotides matching TRBD2. Losses at the gene ends were 3 bases for V and 6 bases for J; bases not matched to a gene: 7. Germline V gene sequence: CDR1 SGHTA, CDR2 FQGNSA. This CDR3 has 16 amino acids. Here the CDR3 reads CASSFWTSGYPGELFF. CDR3 DNA: TGTGCCAGCAGCTTCTGGACTAGCGGTTACCCCGGGGAGCTGTTTTTT.

Ten or more counts support this clonotype. The J gene is TRBJ2-1, the V gene TRBV14, with D unresolved. Trimming pared 1 base from V and 3 bases from J, leaving 10 bases between. The CDR3 is 15 residues long. Germline-derived CDR1 and CDR2 are SGHDN and FVKESK. In nucleotides, the CDR3 is TGTGCCAGCAGCCAAGTTGGCGGAGTCTACAATGAGCAGTTCTTC. Residues: CASSQVGGVYNEQFF. The full variable domain, completed using reference TRBV14 and TRBJ2-1, is EAGVTQFPSHSVIEKGQTVTLRCDPISGHDNLYWYRRVMGKEIKFLLHFVKESKQDESGMPNNRFLAERTGGTYSTLKVQPAELEDSGVYFCASSQVGGVYNEQFFGPGTRLTVL.

This chain connects TRBV12-3 or TRBV12-4 to TRBJ2-7, with no clear D. The V end lost 1 base, the J end lost 10 bases, and 17 bases lay between the germline ends. The CDR3 extends over 14 amino acids. The CDR3 here is CASSLVGGGVKQYF. In nucleotides, the CDR3 is TGTGCCAGCAGTTTAGTGGGTGGTGGGGTGAAACAGTACTTC.

V is TRBV7-9 and J is TRBJ2-1; 7 positions agree with TRBD2. Germline CDR1 reads SEHNR; CDR2 reads FQNEAQ (reference sequence). The CDR3 loop spans 14 amino acids. The J segment lost 7 bases and the V segment lost 10 bases, leaving 13 bases of the junction unmatched. The CDR3: CANGGGGLSNEQFF. In DNA, the CDR3 is TGTGCCAACGGAGGCGGGGGATTGTCTAATGAGCAGTTCTTC.